The clone carrying this TCR beta chain was seen only a few times. The treatment denotes: oral pan-JAK inhibitor, 5-10 mg twice daily. This entry is derived from a study of CD8+ T cells in alopecia areata. Study at large: Percent affected scalp area, the SALT score, rated treated patients' severity.

It was cDNA, reverse transcribed from extracted RNA, that served as the sequencing template. Only in-frame clones appear in the TCRdb table, and some are missing; sequencing was by immunoSEQ multiplex PCR. The repertoire holds 130,000 or so clones, approximately 60% seen once, with around 6% in the top ten. The germline V gene has CDR1 SQVTM and CDR2 ANQGSEA. The CDR3 has 12 residues. V was pared by 6 bases and J by 2 bases, with 10 bases between. This clonotype was obtained from a human donor with alopecia areata. The material sequenced was CD4+ T cells sorted from blood, taken at week 4, from a patient treated with tofacitinib. V and J are TRBV29-1 and TRBJ1-2; D gene uncertain. The CDR3: CSVTHLNYGYTF. In DNA form, the CDR3 reads TGCAGCGTAACACATTTAAACTATGGCTACACCTTC. The full variable domain, in which reference TRBV29-1 and TRBJ1-2 provide the parts outside the CDR3, is SAVISQKPSRDICQRGTSLTIQCQVDSQVTMMFWYRQQPGQSLTLIATANQGSEATYESGFVIDKFPISRPNLTFSTLTVSNMSPEDSSIYLCSVTHLNYGYTFGSGTRLTVV.